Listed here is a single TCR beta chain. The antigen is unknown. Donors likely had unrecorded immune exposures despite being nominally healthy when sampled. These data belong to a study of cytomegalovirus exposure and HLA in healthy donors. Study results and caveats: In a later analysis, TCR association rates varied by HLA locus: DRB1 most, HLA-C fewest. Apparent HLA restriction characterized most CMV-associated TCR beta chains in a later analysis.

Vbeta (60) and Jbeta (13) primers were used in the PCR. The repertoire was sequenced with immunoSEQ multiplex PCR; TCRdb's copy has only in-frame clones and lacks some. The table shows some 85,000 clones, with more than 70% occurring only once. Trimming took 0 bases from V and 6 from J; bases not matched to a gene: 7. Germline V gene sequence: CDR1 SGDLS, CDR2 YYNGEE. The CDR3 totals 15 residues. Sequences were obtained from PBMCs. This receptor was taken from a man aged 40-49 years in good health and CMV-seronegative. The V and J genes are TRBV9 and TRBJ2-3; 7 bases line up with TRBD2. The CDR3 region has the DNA TGTGCCAGCAGCGTAGTGCCGGGGGGAGCCGATACGCAGTATTTT. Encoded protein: CASSVVPGGADTQYF.